Listed below are T cell receptor beta chains from one sample, sequenced in a study of cytomegalovirus exposure and HLA in healthy donors. The table came from immunoSEQ multiplex PCR; TCRdb's copy has only in-frame clones and leaves some out. This table holds over 150,000 clones, 82% found once. Sequencing was carried out using PBMCs. The receptors here all came from a woman in her 50s in good health and CMV-seropositive. Each CDR3 is given with its conserved first and last residue. D genes are given only for firm matches. Part of the rows lack a size; the others show once, few, many or a class for expanded clones.

size: .
V: TRBV5-1
D: TRBD2
J: TRBJ2-7
CDR3: CASSLVPSGGYAYEQYF
DNA: TGCGCCAGCAGCTTGGTTCCTAGCGGGGGTTACGCCTACGAGCAGTACTTC

size: .
V: TRBV11-2
D: .
J: TRBJ2-7
CDR3: CASSLRPYGQYF
DNA: TGTGCCAGCAGCTTACGTCCCTACGGGCAGTACTTC

size: .
V: TRBV11-3
D: TRBD2
J: TRBJ2-3
CDR3: CASSLSGGGTQYF
DNA: TGTGCCAGCAGCTTATCGGGGGGTGGTACGCAGTATTTT

size: once
V: TRBV10-2
D: .
J: TRBJ1-1
CDR3: CASGQNMNTEAFF
DNA: TGCGCCAGCGGACAGAACATGAACACTGAAGCTTTCTTT

size: .
V: TRBV18
D: TRBD2
J: TRBJ2-2
CDR3: CASSQLATGELFF
DNA: TGTGCCAGCTCGCAACTAGCGACCGGGGAGCTGTTTTTT

size: once
V: TRBV7-6
D: .
J: TRBJ2-2
CDR3: CASSASGGLSTGELFF
DNA: TGTGCCAGCAGCGCCTCCGGGGGGCTTAGCACCGGGGAGCTGTTTTTT

size: .
V: TRBV18
D: .
J: TRBJ2-2
CDR3: CASSHNGLPNTGELFF
DNA: TGTGCCAGCTCACACAATGGTTTACCTAACACCGGGGAGTTGTTTTTT

size: .
V: TRBV18
D: .
J: TRBJ2-7
CDR3: CASSQGGYYEQYF
DNA: TGTGCCAGCTCACAGGGAGGTTACTACGAGCAGTACTTC

size: .
V: TRBV7-9
D: .
J: TRBJ2-1
CDR3: CASSYTGSSYNEQFF
DNA: TGTGCCAGCAGCTACACAGGAAGCTCCTACAATGAGCAGTTCTTC

size: .
V: TRBV27
D: TRBD2
J: TRBJ2-1
CDR3: CASSLLLAGGHEQFF
DNA: TGTGCCAGCAGTCTGTTACTAGCGGGGGGGCATGAGCAGTTCTTC

size: .
V: TRBV19
D: .
J: TRBJ2-7
CDR3: CASSTQGPYEQYF
DNA: TGTGCCAGTAGTACTCAGGGGCCCTACGAGCAGTACTTC